The clone carrying this TCR beta chain was seen many times. The target antigen is unknown. Multiplex PCR in two rounds served to amplify TCR beta CDR3 from genomic DNA. Primers specific to each TRBV and TRBJ gene drove first-round PCR. Universal primers were what the second PCR round used. Each CDR3 protein is one row after TCRdb ran MiXCR on the multiplex PCR reads. The sample has 20,000 to 25,000 distinct CDR3 sequences, around 40% seen once. This entry comes from a study of prognosis after radiotherapy for stage I lung cancer. Findings of the study overall: Reportedly, TRBV and TRBJ gene usage differed by presence of metastases in patients. Counted unique TCR clones declined after stereotactic body radiation therapy (median around 9,500 versus 6,500).

CDR3 length: 16 amino acids. V lost 6 bases to trimming and J lost 4 bases; unmatched junction nucleotides: 18. Germline assignment: CDR1 DFQATT and CDR2 SNEGSKA (reference sequence). The rearrangement uses TRBV20-1 and TRBJ2-7; 7 bases are shared with TRBD2. The TCR originated in a donor aged 50 or older with non-small cell lung cancer. The specimen comprised PBMCs, sampled before or after stereotactic body radiation therapy (not recorded which). The CDR3 DNA sequence: TGCAGTGCCCTCGAAGGCCCGGGACTACTATTGTACGAGCAGTACTTC. Protein product: CSALEGPGLLLYEQYF.